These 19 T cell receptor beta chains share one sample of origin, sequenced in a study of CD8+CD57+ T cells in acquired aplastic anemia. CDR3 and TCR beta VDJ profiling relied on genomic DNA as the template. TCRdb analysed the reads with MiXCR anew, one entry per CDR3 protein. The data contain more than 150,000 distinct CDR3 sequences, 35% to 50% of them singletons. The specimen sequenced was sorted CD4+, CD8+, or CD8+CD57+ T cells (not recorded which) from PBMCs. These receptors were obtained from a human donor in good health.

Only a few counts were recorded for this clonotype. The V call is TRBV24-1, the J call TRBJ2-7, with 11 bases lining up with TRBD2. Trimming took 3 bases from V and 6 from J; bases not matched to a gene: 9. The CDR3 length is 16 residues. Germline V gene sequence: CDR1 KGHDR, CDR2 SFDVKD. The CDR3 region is CATSDATSGTPGEQYF. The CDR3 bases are TGTGCCACCAGTGATGCGACTAGCGGGACCCCTGGCGAGCAGTACTTC.

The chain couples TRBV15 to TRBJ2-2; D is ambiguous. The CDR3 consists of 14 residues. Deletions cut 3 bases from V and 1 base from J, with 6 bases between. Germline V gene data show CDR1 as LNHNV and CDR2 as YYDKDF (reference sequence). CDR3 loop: CATSSGRNTGELFF. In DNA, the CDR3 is TGTGCCACCAGCAGTGGCAGGAACACCGGGGAGCTGTTTTTT.

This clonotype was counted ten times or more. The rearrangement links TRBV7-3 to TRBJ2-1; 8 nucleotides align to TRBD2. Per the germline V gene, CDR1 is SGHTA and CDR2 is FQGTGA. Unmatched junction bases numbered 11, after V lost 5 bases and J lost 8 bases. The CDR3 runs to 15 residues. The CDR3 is CASSLNSGKIDEQFF. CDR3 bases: TGTGCCAGCAGCCTAAATAGCGGGAAGATTGATGAGCAGTTCTTC. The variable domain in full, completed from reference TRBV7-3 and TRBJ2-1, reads GAGVSQTPSNKVTEKGKYVELRCDPISGHTALYWYRQSLGQGPEFLIYFQGTGAADDSGLPNDRFFAVRPEGSVSTLKIQRTERGDSAVYLCASSLNSGKIDEQFFGPGTRLTVL.

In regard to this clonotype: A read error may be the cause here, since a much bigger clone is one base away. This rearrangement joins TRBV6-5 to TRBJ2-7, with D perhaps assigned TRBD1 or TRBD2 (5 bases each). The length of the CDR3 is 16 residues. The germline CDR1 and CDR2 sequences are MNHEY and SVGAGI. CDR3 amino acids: CGSSFRGSPSSYEQYF. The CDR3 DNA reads TGTGGCAGCAGTTTCCGGGGCTCCCCTTCGTCCTACGAGCAGTACTTC.

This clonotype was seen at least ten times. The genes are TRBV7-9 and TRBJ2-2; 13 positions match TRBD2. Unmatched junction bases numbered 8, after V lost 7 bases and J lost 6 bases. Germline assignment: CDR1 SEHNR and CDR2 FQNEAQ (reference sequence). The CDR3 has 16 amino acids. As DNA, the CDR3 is TGTGCCAGCAAGACTAGCGGGAGGCCGTTTGCCGGGGAGCTGTTTTTT. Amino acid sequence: CASKTSGRPFAGELFF.

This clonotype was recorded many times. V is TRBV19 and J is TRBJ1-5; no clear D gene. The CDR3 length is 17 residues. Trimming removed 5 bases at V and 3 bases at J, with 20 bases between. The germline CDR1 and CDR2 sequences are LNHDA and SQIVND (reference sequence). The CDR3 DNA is TGTGCCAGTAGTCTTAGAGGCGGCTCCGAGAACAATCAGCCCCAGCATTTT. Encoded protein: CASSLRGGSENNQPQHF.

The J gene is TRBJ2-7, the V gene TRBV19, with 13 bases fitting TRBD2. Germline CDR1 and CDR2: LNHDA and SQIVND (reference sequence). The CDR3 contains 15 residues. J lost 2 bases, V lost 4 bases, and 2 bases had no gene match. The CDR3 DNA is TGTGCCAGTAGTACGACTAGCGGGGGGACCTACGAGCAGTACTTC. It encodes CASSTTSGGTYEQYF.

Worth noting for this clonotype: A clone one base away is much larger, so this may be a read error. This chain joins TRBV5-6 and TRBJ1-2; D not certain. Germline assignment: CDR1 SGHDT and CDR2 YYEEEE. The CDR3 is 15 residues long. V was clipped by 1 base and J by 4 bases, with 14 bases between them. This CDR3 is CASSLYASAGYGYTF. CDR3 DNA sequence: TGTGCCAGCAGCTTGTACGCCAGTGCGGGCTATGGCTACACCTTC.

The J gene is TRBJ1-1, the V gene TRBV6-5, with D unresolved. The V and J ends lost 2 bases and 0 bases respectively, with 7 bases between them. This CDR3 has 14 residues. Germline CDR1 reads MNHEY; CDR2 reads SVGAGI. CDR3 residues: CASSYGRVNTEAFF. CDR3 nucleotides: TGTGCCAGCAGTTACGGCCGGGTGAACACTGAAGCTTTCTTT.

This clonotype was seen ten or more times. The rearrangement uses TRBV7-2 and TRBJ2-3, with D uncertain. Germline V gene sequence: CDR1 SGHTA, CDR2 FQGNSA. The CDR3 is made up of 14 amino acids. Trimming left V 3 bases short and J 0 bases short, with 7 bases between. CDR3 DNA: TGTGCCAGCAGCTTTAGGATTAGCACAGATACGCAGTATTTT. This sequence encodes CASSFRISTDTQYF.

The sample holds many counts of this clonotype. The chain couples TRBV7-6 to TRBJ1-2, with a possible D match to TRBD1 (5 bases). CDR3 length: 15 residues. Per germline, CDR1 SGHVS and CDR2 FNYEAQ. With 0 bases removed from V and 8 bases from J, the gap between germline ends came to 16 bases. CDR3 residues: CASSLAPRGAEGYTF. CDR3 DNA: TGTGCCAGCAGCTTAGCGCCAAGGGGCGCGGAGGGCTACACCTTC.

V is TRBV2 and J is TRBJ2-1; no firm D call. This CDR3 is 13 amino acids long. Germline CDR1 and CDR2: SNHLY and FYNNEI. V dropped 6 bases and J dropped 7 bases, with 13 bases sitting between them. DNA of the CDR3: TGTGCCAGCAGCCCCGCGGTGGAGAATGAGCAGTTCTTC. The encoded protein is CASSPAVENEQFF.

This CDR3 is CASSLAGTGGQPQHF. The DNA for the CDR3 is TGCGCCAGCAGCTTGGCCGGGACAGGGGGTCAGCCCCAGCATTTT. The chain combines TRBV5-1 with TRBJ1-5; 11 positions match TRBD1. Looked up from germline, CDR1 is SGHRS and CDR2 is YFSETQ. This CDR3 is built from 15 residues. The V and J ends lost 0 bases and 6 bases, in that order; junction bases with no gene match: 2.

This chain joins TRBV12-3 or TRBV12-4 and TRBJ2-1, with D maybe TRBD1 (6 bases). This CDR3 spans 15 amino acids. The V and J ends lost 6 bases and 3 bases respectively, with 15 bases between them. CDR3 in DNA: TGTGCCAGCAGCCTATGGGACATTAGCTACAATGAGCAGTTCTTC. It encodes CASSLWDISYNEQFF.

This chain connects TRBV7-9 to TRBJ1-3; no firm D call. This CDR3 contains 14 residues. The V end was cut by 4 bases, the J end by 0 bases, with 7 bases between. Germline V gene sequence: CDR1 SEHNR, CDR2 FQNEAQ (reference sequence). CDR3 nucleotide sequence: TGTGCCAGCAGCTCCTCGATCTCTGGAAACACCATATATTTT. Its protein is CASSSSISGNTIYF.

The CDR3 is CATRTGVGGTDTQYF. The CDR3 DNA follows: TGTGCCACCCGGACAGGGGTGGGAGGCACAGATACGCAGTATTTT. V gene TRBV2 combines with J gene TRBJ2-3, with 9 bases fitting TRBD1. The CDR3 consists of 15 residues. With V trimmed by 10 bases and J by 1 base, 9 bases remained unmatched. Per germline, CDR1 SNHLY and CDR2 FYNNEI.

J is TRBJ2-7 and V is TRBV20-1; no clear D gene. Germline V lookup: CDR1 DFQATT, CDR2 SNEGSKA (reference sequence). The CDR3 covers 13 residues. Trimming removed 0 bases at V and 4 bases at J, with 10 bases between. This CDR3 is CSARDGSVYEQYF. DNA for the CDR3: TGCAGTGCTAGAGACGGCAGCGTATACGAGCAGTACTTC.

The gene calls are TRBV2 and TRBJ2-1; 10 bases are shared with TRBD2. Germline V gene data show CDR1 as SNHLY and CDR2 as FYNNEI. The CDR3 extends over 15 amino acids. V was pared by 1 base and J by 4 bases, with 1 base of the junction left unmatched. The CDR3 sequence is CASSEGTSGYNEQFF. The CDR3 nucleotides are TGTGCCAGCAGTGAAGGGACTAGCGGATACAATGAGCAGTTCTTC.

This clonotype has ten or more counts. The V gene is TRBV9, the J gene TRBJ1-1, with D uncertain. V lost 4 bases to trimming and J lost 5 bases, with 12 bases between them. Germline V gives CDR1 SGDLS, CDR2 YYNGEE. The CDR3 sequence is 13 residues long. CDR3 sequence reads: CASSFGVGTEAFF. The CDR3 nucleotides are TGTGCCAGCAGCTTTGGCGTGGGGACTGAAGCTTTCTTT.